This TCR beta chain is from a study of shared clonotypes between healthy human individuals (dated by TCRdb to about 2020). For the wider study: The cohort included three men and a couple of women between 18 and 49 years of age. Per donor, three plates each were used for CD4 naive and CD4 memory, two for CD8 naive, and one for CD8 memory. Blood TCR repertoires of several healthy adults were deeply sequenced to estimate repertoire size and the extent of clonotype sharing between individuals. To increase sequencing depth and limit assay-specific biases, different laboratories used diverse techniques to prepare libraries and sequence TCR repertoires. Leukapheresis yielded between about 0.85 and 9 billion PBMCs per donor.

The CDR3 contains 13 residues, cysteine and phenylalanine counted. Only the CDR3 DNA stays, 39 bases, in frame from base 1. V is pruned by 5 bases and J by 7 bases, leaving 7 bases of the junction without a gene match. CDR1 and CDR2, per the germline V gene, are MGHDK and SYGVNS. Using the deep immunoSEQ assay, multiplex PCR amplified TCR CDR3 regions from genomic DNA. Extracted genomic DNA from each cell subset was distributed evenly across all wells of several immunoSEQ 96-well plates, and each plate was treated as a replicate. For sorted subsets, about 200 ng genomic DNA, equal to 30,000 to 35,000 T cell genomes, was loaded into each replicate PCR. Purified libraries were measured with a Qubit 3.0 fluorometer, size-checked on a Bioanalyzer 2100, and measured again with the KAPA Library Quantification kit. Each immunoSEQ 96-well plate was sequenced on its own single-read 150-cycle Illumina NextSeq 550 flow cell. Processing in the source paper ran as follows. Because the immunoSEQ output included only junctional sequences and no quality scores, the filtering could not be the same as the filtering used for full-length reads. Sequences were annotated with PyIR, a Python wrapper for IgBLAST v1.9, and V/J genes and CDR3 were assigned using IMGT germline references. Reads were filtered out if the reads had weak V/J assignments (E-value above 1e-6), no CDR3, stop codons, out-of-frame junctions, or ambiguous translated residues. A V3J clonotype was defined by an identical inferred V gene, J gene, and CDR3 amino acid sequence. The percentage overlap between two repertoires was calculated by dividing the number of shared unique clonotypes by the size of the smaller repertoire. Three approaches were used to assess repertoire richness: RTK rarefaction, the Chao1 estimator, and Recon v2.1 estimates of unobserved clonotypes. For all TCRbeta clonotypes obtained by the gDNA method from a few donors, generation probabilities were computed with OLGA. TCRdb stores this immuneACCESS table with in-frame sequences only. Part of the clones is absent; in the studies checked, under half of the shortfall reflects unresolved V genes, and no reason is known for the rest. The V and J calls and clone size come from that table; D and trimming were worked out from the DNA. The sample table records about 120,000 clones; 68% of these occur just once. The ten largest make up roughly 24% of the sample.

The investigation overall reported the following: The genetic and exposure-history diversity represented was limited by the small number of donors. Pairwise subsampling led to the expectation that sequencing depth would affect the degree of clonotype sharing among donors. Estimated clonotype richness was generally larger for naive than for memory subsets. Sharing across a handful of donors was observed for roughly 5.4% of naive CD4, about 4% of naive CD8, about 2.3% of memory CD4, and about 0.39% of memory CD8 clonotypes. Even with the large sequencing depth, rarefaction of the sorted-subset datasets indicated that sequencing was incomplete. Compared with non-shared clonotypes, the clonotypes found in all four sorted-subset donors had higher generation probabilities. Sampling was limited to blood, and TCR repertoires in tissue likely differ from TCR repertoires in blood.

Comments on this clone: Its antigen target is currently unknown. No much larger clone exists at a distance of one base, and base qualities are not known.

The donors were healthy, HIV-negative adults with no recently reported acute infections or vaccinations. All donors were Caucasian adults living in Nashville, Tennessee, USA. CD8 memory samples consisted of magnetically selected CD45RO+ cells combined with CCR7-negative CD45RA+ effector memory (TemRA) cells. Blood was collected by leukapheresis, and PBMCs were isolated by Ficoll-Histopaque density gradient centrifugation and then cryopreserved in liquid nitrogen vapor phase. Analytical flow cytometry was used to check the purity and quantity of each magnetically sorted T cell population. Genomic DNA was isolated from each sorted fraction and quantified by UV absorbance on a Nanodrop 2000c.

This receptor was identified in a woman aged 25 to 39 in good health. The sequencing sample was made of memory CD8+ T cells sorted from blood. The label giving this sample's cell subset or site can be read as: CD45RO+ cells pooled with CCR7-negative TemRA cells. The sequence is built from TRBV25-1 and TRBJ1-1; the central 7 bases match TRBD1. The CDR3: CASSPRGNGEAFF. The DNA is TGTGCCAGCAGTCCCAGGGGGAACGGTGAAGCTTTCTTT.